Sequencing of this T cell receptor beta chain was carried out in a study of T cells in Graves' hyperthyroidism and ophthalmopathy. Regarding the study as a whole: Most expanded thyroid clonotypes above 0.001 recurred in blood.

Not enrolled were patients with uncontrolled infection, other autoimmune disease, pregnancy or lactation. The investigators amplified TCR beta CDR3 regions from RNA transcripts. An initial round of RT-PCR targeting the TCR CDR3 relied on the HTBI primer set. TCRdb reprocessed the multiplex PCR reads via MiXCR and lists one record per CDR3 protein. The repertoire holds about 270,000 distinct CDR3 sequences, with approximately 20% as singletons. In its sample, this clonotype was seen a few times. The target antigen is unknown. V was clipped by 3 bases and J by 8 bases; unmatched bases: 6. Per the germline V gene, CDR1 is SGHTA and CDR2 is FQGNSA. CDR3 length: 13 residues.

Material: blood. This chain connects TRBV7-2 to TRBJ1-2; 7 nucleotides line up with TRBD1. The sequence was collected from a man younger than 40 with Graves' ophthalmopathy. The DNA for the CDR3 is TGTGCCAGCAGCTTTGACAGGGCAGGAGGCTACACCTTC. As protein: CASSFDRAGGYTF. The full variable domain, with the rest looked up from reference TRBV7-2 and TRBJ1-2, is GAGVSQSPSNKVTEKGKDVELRCDPISGHTALYWYRQSLGQGLEFLIYFQGNSAPDKSGLPSDRFSAERTGGSVSTLTIQRTQQEDSAVYLCASSFDRAGGYTFGSGTRLTVV.